The clone carrying this T cell receptor beta chain was found a few times. Its antigen is currently unknown. Incorporated into the TCR beta cDNA libraries were unique molecular identifiers, which served to reduce PCR and sequencing biases. TCRdb processed the PCR reads anew with MiXCR; each CDR3 protein has one entry. Of some 370,000 distinct CDR3 sequences in the sample, about a third were seen once. This record comes from a study of post-analysis software for immune sequencing data. Background on the study: Several disease courses (relapsing-remitting, secondary progressive and progressive-relapsing) of multiple sclerosis were included. The study's findings and limits: Elevated frequency relative to controls characterized about 5 TRBV segments in patients, TRBV5-6, TRBV5-1 and TRBV20-1 among them.

Germline assignment: CDR1 MGHRA and CDR2 YSYEKL. The CDR3 runs 16 residues. J was trimmed by 6 bases and V by 1 base; bases with no gene match: 8. This sequence was found in a girl between 5 and 17 years old with multiple sclerosis. The sequenced sample consisted of blood. V and J are TRBV4-1 and TRBJ2-1, with 8 nucleotides matching TRBD2. Here the CDR3 reads CASSQVVAGLGNEQFF. CDR3 DNA: TGCGCCAGCAGCCAAGTTGTAGCGGGGTTAGGCAATGAGCAGTTCTTC.